The T cell receptor beta chain described here comes from a study of T-cell memory formation after mild COVID-19. Study as a whole: The two donors had largely donor-specific TCR clusters.

TCR alpha and TCR beta cDNA libraries carrying sample barcodes and UMIs were produced by 5'RACE using constant-segment primers. TCRdb reprocessed the 5' RACE reads with MiXCR, giving one entry per CDR3 protein. The sample has over 250,000 distinct CDR3 sequences, around 15% seen once. Study-wide results and limits: That cross-reactive memory joined was suggested by some responding clones appearing in pre-infection memory. Day 15 to 85 contracting clones showed balanced CD4/CD8; later expanders leaned CD4+.

Comment on this clonotype: Its antigen is currently unknown.

Germline-derived CDR1 and CDR2 are SEHNR and FQNEAQ (reference sequence). The V and J ends lost 6 bases and 5 bases respectively, with 10 bases between them. The CDR3 is 12 amino acids. The J gene is TRBJ1-1, the V gene TRBV7-9; D is perhaps TRBD1 (5 bases). The clonotype originates from a man between 18 and 29 years old who had mild COVID-19 (a few samples of this study predate the infection). Cell type and time point are not known. The sample was PBMCs or a T cell subset sorted from them (not recorded which). The CDR3 here is CASRGDVTEAFF. The CDR3 region has the DNA TGTGCCAGCAGGGGGGACGTTACTGAAGCTTTCTTT.